These 15 T cell receptor beta chains originate from one sample sequenced in a study of blood T cell repertoires in COVID-19. The method was immunoSEQ multiplex PCR; TCRdb's version includes in-frame clones alone and lacks a portion of them. Seen here are fewer than 200,000 clones, 89% observed once, and the top ten hold 1.5% to 2%. Sample: peripheral blood. These receptors originate from a man aged 18-30 years who had recovered from COVID-19.

The table lists this clone with a count of one. The chain combines TRBV5-4 with TRBJ1-2, with 7 bases identical to TRBD1. The CDR3 is 13 residues long. CDR1 SGHNT and CDR2 YYREEE come from the germline V gene (reference sequence). The ends lost 1 base at V and 6 bases at J; junction bases unmatched: 3. CDR3 sequence: CASSLRGLNGYTF. In nucleotides, the CDR3 is TGTGCCAGCAGCTTGAGGGGGCTTAATGGCTACACCTTC.

The V gene is TRBV7-9, the J gene TRBJ2-7; TRBD2 might be the D (6 bases). This CDR3 spans 13 amino acids. Germline values: CDR1 SEHNR, CDR2 FQNEAQ (reference sequence). V was clipped by 7 bases and J by 7 bases, with 17 bases between them. This CDR3 is CASTFDGSWEQYF. The DNA of the CDR3 is TGTGCCAGCACCTTTGACGGGAGTTGGGAGCAGTACTTC. Variable domain in full (rest from reference TRBV7-9 and TRBJ2-7): DTGVSQNPRHKITKRGQNVTFRCDPISEHNRLYWYRQTLGQGPEFLTYFQNEAQLEKSRLLSDRFSAERPKGSFSTLEIQRTEQGDSAMYLCASTFDGSWEQYFGPGTRLTVT.

The chain is built from TRBV5-4 and TRBJ2-7; the match to TRBD2 covers 10 bases. CDR1 is SGHNT and CDR2 is YYREEE in the germline V gene (reference sequence). The V and J ends lost 4 bases and 4 bases, in that order; junction bases with no gene match: 8. This CDR3 contains 15 residues. The CDR3 DNA sequence: TGTGCCAGCAGCGGCCCCAGCGGGAGGGGATACGAGCAGTACTTC. The encoded protein is CASSGPSGRGYEQYF.

This chain joins TRBV19 and TRBJ2-1, with unresolved D. The CDR3 consists of 15 residues. Germline V gene sequence: CDR1 LNHDA, CDR2 SQIVND (reference sequence). V lost 5 bases to trimming and J lost 0 bases, with 11 bases between them. In DNA form, the CDR3 reads TGTGCCAGTAGTTTTCTACGCGGCTCCTACAATGAGCAGTTCTTC. Translating it yields CASSFLRGSYNEQFF.

The chain employs TRBV19 and TRBJ2-5; D unclear. V was cut by 4 bases and J by 4 bases, with 16 bases left in between. The V gene's germline CDR1 is LNHDA and CDR2 SQIVND (reference sequence). CDR3 length: 15 residues. The CDR3 spells CASSTLAGSPETQYF. CDR3 DNA sequence: TGTGCCAGTAGTACACTTGCAGGATCGCCAGAGACCCAGTACTTC.

This chain links TRBV6-5 with TRBJ1-6, with 7 bases fitting TRBD1. Germline trimming cut 11 bases from V and 2 bases from J; bases unmatched to any gene: 6. CDR1 MNHEY and CDR2 SVGAGI come from the germline V gene. CDR3 length: 14 amino acids. The DNA for the CDR3 is TGTGCCTCCAGGGGGGCAACCTATAATTCACCCCTCCACTTT. This gives the protein CASRGATYNSPLHF.

The CDR3 is CAWGDSSGANVLTF. In DNA, the CDR3 is TGTGCCTGGGGGGACAGCTCTGGGGCCAACGTCCTGACTTTC. The gene calls are TRBV30 and TRBJ2-6, with 7 bases aligning to TRBD1. J gave up 0 bases and V 5 bases, and 1 base lay outside the gene matches. This CDR3 region has 14 residues. Germline CDR1 is GTSNPN and CDR2 is SVGIG (reference sequence).

The V call is TRBV6-5, the J call TRBJ2-2; 10 nucleotides line up with TRBD1. The germline gives CDR1 MNHEY, CDR2 SVGAGI. V lost 0 bases, J lost 7 bases, and 5 bases stayed unmatched. The CDR3 runs to 16 residues. The DNA of the CDR3 is TGTGCCAGCAGTTACTCCCGGGACAGGGGTGTCGGGGAGCTGTTTTTT. Its translation: CASSYSRDRGVGELFF.

This clone was recorded only once. In DNA, the CDR3 is TGTGCCTGGAGTGACGACCCCGGGAGGGGGGATGAGCAGTTCTTC. It translates to CAWSDDPGRGDEQFF. The chain links TRBV30 to TRBJ2-1; 8 bases fit TRBD2. This CDR3 is 15 amino acids long. Germline V lookup: CDR1 GTSNPN, CDR2 SVGIG (reference sequence). V shed 1 base, J shed 8 bases, and the junction held 10 bases outside the gene matches.

The rearrangement links TRBV5-6 to TRBJ2-6, with D perhaps matching TRBD2 (5 bases). Deletions cut 0 bases from V and 0 bases from J, with 13 bases between. This CDR3 has 18 residues. From germline, CDR1 is SGHDT and CDR2 YYEEEE. Here the CDR3 reads CASSLVGGPSSGANVLTF. For the CDR3, the DNA is TGTGCCAGCAGCTTGGTAGGCGGGCCGAGCTCTGGGGCCAACGTCCTGACTTTC.

The chain combines TRBV7-9 with TRBJ2-1; maybe TRBD2 (6 bases). In germline, CDR1 is SEHNR, CDR2 FQNEAQ (reference sequence). Trimming shortened V by 5 bases and J by 4 bases, and 27 bases separated the two germline ends. The CDR3 consists of 19 residues. The CDR3 nucleotides read TGTGCCAGCAGCACAAGAGATCCCGATACCGGGAGACTATACAATGAGCAGTTCTTC. As protein: CASSTRDPDTGRLYNEQFF.

This chain joins TRBV9 and TRBJ1-2; D may be TRBD1 (5 bases). The CDR3 spans 15 residues. The V and J ends lost 2 bases and 4 bases respectively, with 15 bases between them. From germline, CDR1 is SGDLS and CDR2 YYNGEE. The CDR3 loop reads CASSVGSGRVYGYTF. The CDR3 DNA reads TGTGCCAGCAGCGTCGGCTCCGGCAGGGTCTATGGCTACACCTTC.

The rearrangement joins TRBV11-2 to TRBJ1-2; D may be TRBD1 (5 bases). V gave up 5 bases and J gave up 8 bases, with 18 bases separating them. Germline-derived CDR1 and CDR2 are SGHAT and FQNNGV. The CDR3 length is 14 residues. CDR3 DNA: TGTGCCAGCAGCCCGCGACAGACCCTATTGGGCTACACCTTC. Its translation is CASSPRQTLLGYTF.

V and J are TRBV7-2 and TRBJ1-2; 8 bases line up with TRBD1. The length of the CDR3 is 13 residues. Losses at the gene ends were 5 bases for V and 6 bases for J; bases not matched to a gene: 5. Germline CDR1 is SGHTA and CDR2 is FQGNSA. CDR3 amino acids: CASSPDRGHGYTF. The CDR3 DNA follows: TGTGCCAGCAGCCCCGACAGGGGACATGGCTACACCTTC.

V is TRBV5-8 and J is TRBJ1-4; D ambiguous. V was trimmed by 4 bases and J by 7 bases, leaving 17 bases between them. CDR3 length: 15 amino acids. Germline CDR1 and CDR2: SGHTS and YDEGEE. CDR3 sequence: CASSPSPGWGEKLFF. Here the CDR3 DNA reads TGTGCCAGCAGCCCTAGCCCGGGCTGGGGTGAAAAACTGTTTTTT.